The clone carrying this TCR beta chain came up a few times. The sample originates from a study of blood T cell repertoires in COVID-19. About the research overall: Some COVID-19 samples were acute and others convalescent; all came from the United States, Italy and Spain. The cDNA or gDNA used as material had been derived from T cells, B-cell-depleted T cells, or PBMCs.

CDR3 length: 15 residues. The junction had 6 bases not matched to a gene; V was cut back by 6 bases and J by 7 bases. The germline gives CDR1 MNHEY, CDR2 SMNVEV (reference sequence). Original data processing: By means of reference gene primer amplification, nucleated cell counts were estimated. Clones were read by immunoSEQ multiplex PCR, and TCRdb kept only the in-frame ones, dropping some. V and J calls and clone size follow that table, whereas D and trimming were derived from the DNA. The repertoire holds approximately 120,000 clones, with 60% to 85% as singletons. The rearrangement uses TRBV27 and TRBJ2-3; 14 bases map to TRBD2. Sequencing was carried out using peripheral blood. The clonotype originates from a human donor in a cohort sampled during active or convalescent COVID-19. CDR3 in amino acids: CASRTSGGAWNTQYF. CDR3 bases: TGTGCCAGCAGGACTAGCGGGGGGGCTTGGAATACGCAGTATTTT.